Presented here are 19 T cell receptor beta chains from one specimen sequenced in a study of T cells in Graves' hyperthyroidism and ophthalmopathy. The TCR beta CDR3 regions underwent amplification using RNA transcripts as the source. The primer set for the first-round RT-PCR of the TCR CDR3 was HTBI. TCRdb analysed the multiplex PCR reads with MiXCR anew, one entry per CDR3 protein. This sample has approximately 370,000 distinct CDR3 sequences, with 15% found just once. The sequencing input was blood. The receptors shown here come from a woman between 25 and 40 years old with Graves' hyperthyroidism.

The chain employs TRBV6-1 and TRBJ2-2, with D perhaps matching TRBD1 (6 bases). The V end lost 5 bases, the J end lost 8 bases, and 15 bases lay between the germline ends. Per the germline V gene, CDR1 is MNHNS and CDR2 is SASEGT. There are 14 residues in the CDR3. CDR3 in DNA: TGTGCCAGCAGTACGGCTCAGGGGCGAGGGGAGCTGTTTTTT. Protein: CASSTAQGRGELFF.

The rearrangement joins TRBV7-9 to TRBJ2-5; TRBD2 might be the D (5 bases). The V and J ends lost 3 bases and 4 bases respectively, with 9 bases between them. The CDR3 has 13 amino acids. Germline lookup yields CDR1 SEHNR and CDR2 FQNEAQ (reference sequence). The CDR3 reads CASSLRVVETQYF. The CDR3 region has the DNA TGTGCCAGCAGCTTGCGGGTGGTAGAGACCCAGTACTTC. Based on the CDR3 plus reference TRBV7-9 and TRBJ2-5, the full variable domain is DTGVSQNPRHKITKRGQNVTFRCDPISEHNRLYWYRQTLGQGPEFLTYFQNEAQLEKSRLLSDRFSAERPKGSFSTLEIQRTEQGDSAMYLCASSLRVVETQYFGPGTRLLVL.

This clonotype was counted many times. This rearrangement joins TRBV28 to TRBJ2-3; tentatively, D is TRBD1 or TRBD2 (5 bases each). The germline V gene encodes CDR1 MDHEN and CDR2 SYDVKM. This CDR3 spans 14 amino acids. V was shortened by 5 bases and J by 5 bases, with 14 bases between the two germline ends. The CDR3, as DNA: TGTGCCAGCAGTCCAAGAGGGCAGGGAGATACGCAGTATTTT. It specifies CASSPRGQGDTQYF.

Ten or more counts support this clonotype. V gene TRBV10-3 combines with J gene TRBJ2-7; D is possibly TRBD2 (5 bases). Trimming shortened V by 4 bases and J by 6 bases, and 19 bases separated the two germline ends. The CDR3 spans 15 residues. Germline V gives CDR1 ENHRY, CDR2 SYGVKD. CDR3 nucleotide sequence: TGTGCCATCAGTGTTAGGACTCCTTCCCGGCCCGAGCAGTACTTC. This codes for CAISVRTPSRPEQYF.

This clonotype was recorded a few times. The J gene is TRBJ2-3, the V gene TRBV24-1; 13 bases are a match to TRBD2. This CDR3 has 17 amino acids. The trim removed 0 bases at V and 4 bases at J, leaving 3 bases unmatched. Germline V gene lookup returns CDR1 KGHDR and CDR2 SFDVKD. The CDR3, as DNA: TGTGCCACCAGTGATTTGAGGACTAGCGGGAGACCAGATACGCAGTATTTT. As protein: CATSDLRTSGRPDTQYF.

This clonotype was seen at least ten times. The chain employs TRBV28 and TRBJ1-1; no definite D call. CDR1 MDHEN and CDR2 SYDVKM come from the germline V gene. The CDR3 is made up of 12 amino acids. Trimming pared 6 bases from V and 3 bases from J, leaving 8 bases between. The CDR3 DNA reads as TGTGCCAGCAGGAGGACGGACACTGAAGCTTTCTTT. This sequence encodes CASRRTDTEAFF.

In this sample, this clonotype turned up many times. The rearrangement links TRBV5-1 to TRBJ2-5, with 7 bases that match TRBD2. Germline V CDR1 and CDR2: SGHRS, YFSETQ. This CDR3 is built from 14 residues. V was clipped by 0 bases and J by 4 bases; unmatched bases: 3. The CDR3 sequence: CASSLAPGGETQYF. The CDR3 nucleotides read TGCGCCAGCAGCTTGGCCCCGGGGGGAGAGACCCAGTACTTC.

This clonotype was recorded many times. The chain uses TRBV28 and TRBJ1-1; TRBD1 aligns across 8 bases. The CDR3 is made up of 16 amino acids. Germline CDR1 is MDHEN and CDR2 is SYDVKM. V lost 5 bases to trimming and J lost 4 bases; unmatched junction nucleotides: 12. This chain's CDR3 is CASSTPPGQGTTEAFF. The CDR3 DNA reads as TGTGCCAGCAGTACCCCTCCCGGACAGGGCACCACTGAAGCTTTCTTT.

This clonotype showed up just once. The V and J genes are TRBV20-1 and TRBJ2-3, with D unclear. V lost 5 bases to trimming and J lost 4 bases, with 16 bases between them. The CDR3 is 14 residues long. Germline CDR1 is DFQATT and CDR2 is SNEGSKA (reference sequence). The CDR3 bases are TGCAGTGCTCCGGTGGGTGGATTAGCAGATACGCAGTATTTT. Its protein is CSAPVGGLADTQYF.

This chain connects TRBV19 to TRBJ2-7; 9 positions agree with TRBD1. Germline V gives CDR1 LNHDA, CDR2 SQIVND (reference sequence). V gave up 4 bases and J gave up 1 base; unmatched junction bases: 11. This CDR3 region has 17 residues. The CDR3 DNA reads TGTGCCAGTAGTAAAGGGACAGGGCTAGAGGTATCCTACGAGCAGTACTTC. Protein: CASSKGTGLEVSYEQYF.

V gene TRBV4-1 combines with J gene TRBJ1-1; no definite D call. The CDR3 extends over 13 amino acids. Trimming shortened V by 2 bases and J by 0 bases, and 4 bases separated the two germline ends. CDR1 is MGHRA, CDR2 YSYEKL, per germline. CDR3 coding DNA: TGCGCCAGCAGCCAACCCCTGAACACTGAAGCTTTCTTT. Its translation: CASSQPLNTEAFF.

The chain carries TRBV11-2 and TRBJ2-3; TRBD2 matches 7 bases. The germline CDR1 and CDR2 sequences are SGHAT and FQNNGV. Trimming took 3 bases from V and 5 from J; bases not matched to a gene: 11. The CDR3 consists of 16 residues. The CDR3 loop reads CASSLMSGGARDTQYF. Written as DNA, the CDR3 is TGTGCCAGCAGCTTGATGTCGGGAGGAGCGAGAGATACGCAGTATTTT.

In its sample, this clonotype was seen once. The rearrangement uses TRBV5-4 and TRBJ2-7; 10 nucleotides match TRBD2. The germline gives CDR1 SGHNT, CDR2 YYREEE (reference sequence). J lost 2 bases, V lost 4 bases, and 9 bases had no gene match. The CDR3 runs 16 residues. The CDR3 region is CASSLPSLAGAYEQYF. The DNA for the CDR3 is TGTGCCAGCAGCCTCCCTTCCCTAGCGGGGGCCTACGAGCAGTACTTC.

This clonotype showed up many times. The rearrangement joins TRBV12-3 or TRBV12-4 to TRBJ1-2; TRBD1 is a possible D gene (5 bases). This CDR3 is built from 16 residues. V lost 0 bases, J lost 2 bases, and 13 bases lay in between. The CDR3 nucleotides read TGTGCCAGCAGTTTAGCGCGGAACCGGGACAACTATGGCTACACCTTC. Protein: CASSLARNRDNYGYTF.

On this clonotype itself: The junction shows a germline mismatch at one end, possibly a read error. The chain combines TRBV7-2 with TRBJ1-4; TRBD1 is a possible D gene (5 bases). Germline assignment: CDR1 SGHTA and CDR2 FQGNSA. The CDR3 is 19 residues long. In nucleotides, the CDR3 is TGCGCCAGCAGCCAACTTCTGGGGCCGATCCCCCAGCAAAATGAAAAACTGTTTTTT. Its protein product is CASSQLLGPIPQQNEKLFF.

The CDR3 DNA sequence: TGCAGCGTTGCTCGGGGGTCTGAAGCTTTCTTT. It encodes CSVARGSEAFF. The chain uses TRBV29-1 and TRBJ1-1, with a weak D call TRBD1 (5 bases). The germline CDR1 and CDR2 sequences are SQVTM and ANQGSEA. The CDR3 totals 11 residues. Trimming pared 4 bases from V and 6 bases from J, leaving 9 bases between. Full variable domain (outside the CDR3, taken from reference TRBV29-1 and TRBJ1-1): SAVISQKPSRDICQRGTSLTIQCQVDSQVTMMFWYRQQPGQSLTLIATANQGSEATYESGFVIDKFPISRPNLTFSTLTVSNMSPEDSSIYLCSVARGSEAFFGQGTRLTVV.

The table lists this clonotype with many counts. This chain links TRBV28 with TRBJ2-6; 9 nucleotides agree with TRBD1. With V trimmed by 5 bases and J by 3 bases, 8 bases remained unmatched. Germline CDR1 reads MDHEN; CDR2 reads SYDVKM. The CDR3 spans 17 residues. CDR3 sequence: CASSPLQGAGGANVLTF. As DNA, the CDR3 is TGTGCCAGCAGTCCGTTACAGGGGGCGGGTGGGGCCAACGTCCTGACTTTC. The full variable domain, with the rest looked up from reference TRBV28 and TRBJ2-6, is DVKVTQSSRYLVKRTGEKVFLECVQDMDHENMFWYRQDPGLGLRLIYFSYDVKMKEKGDIPEGYSVSREKKERFSLILESASTNQTSMYLCASSPLQGAGGANVLTFGAGSRLTVL.

This clonotype was seen at least ten times. The genes are TRBV6-2 or TRBV6-3 and TRBJ1-2; no firm D call. Trimming took off 0 bases at V and 8 bases at J, with 28 bases between the two ends. The CDR3 has 19 residues. Germline loops: CDR1 MNHEY, CDR2 SVGEGT. The CDR3 protein is CASSYSSGYRERAFGGYTF. The CDR3 bases are TGTGCCAGCAGTTACTCTTCGGGATACCGGGAAAGGGCCTTCGGGGGCTACACCTTC.

This clonotype turned up a few times. CDR3 DNA sequence: TGTGCCACCAGTGATCGGACAGGGCTCGGGGGTGGCTACACCTTC. Protein: CATSDRTGLGGGYTF. This chain joins TRBV24-1 and TRBJ1-2; 8 bases map to TRBD1. V lost 3 bases, J lost 7 bases, and 9 bases stayed unmatched. The CDR3 is 15 residues long. Looked up from germline, CDR1 is KGHDR and CDR2 is SFDVKD.